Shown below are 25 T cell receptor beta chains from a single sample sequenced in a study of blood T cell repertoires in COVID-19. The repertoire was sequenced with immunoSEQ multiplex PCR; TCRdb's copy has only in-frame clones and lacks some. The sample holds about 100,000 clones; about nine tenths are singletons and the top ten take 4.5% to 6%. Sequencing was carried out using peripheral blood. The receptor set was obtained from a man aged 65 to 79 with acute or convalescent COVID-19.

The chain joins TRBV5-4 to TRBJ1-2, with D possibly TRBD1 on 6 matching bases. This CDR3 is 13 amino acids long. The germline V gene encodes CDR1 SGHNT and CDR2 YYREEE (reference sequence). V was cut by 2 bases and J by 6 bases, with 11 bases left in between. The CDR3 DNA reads TGTGCCAGCAGCTTCGGACAGAAGGATGGCTACACCTTC. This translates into CASSFGQKDGYTF.

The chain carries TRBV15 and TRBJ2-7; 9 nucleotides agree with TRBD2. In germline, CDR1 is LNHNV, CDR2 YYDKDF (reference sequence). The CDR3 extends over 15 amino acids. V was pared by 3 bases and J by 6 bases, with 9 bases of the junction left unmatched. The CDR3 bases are TGTGCCACCAGCAGGAGACTAGCGGTCTCGGGCGAGCAGTACTTC. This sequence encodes CATSRRLAVSGEQYF.

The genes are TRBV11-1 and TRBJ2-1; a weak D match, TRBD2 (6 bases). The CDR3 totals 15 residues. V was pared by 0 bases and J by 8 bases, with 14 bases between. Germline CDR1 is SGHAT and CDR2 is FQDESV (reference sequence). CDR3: CASSLARRRVDEQFF. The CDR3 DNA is TGTGCCAGCAGCTTAGCGAGGCGGAGGGTGGATGAGCAGTTCTTC.

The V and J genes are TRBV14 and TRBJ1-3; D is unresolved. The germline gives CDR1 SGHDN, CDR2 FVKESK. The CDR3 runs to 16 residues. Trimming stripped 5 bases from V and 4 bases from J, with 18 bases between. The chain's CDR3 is CASSTLGGSLGNTIYF. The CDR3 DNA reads TGTGCCAGCAGCACTCTCGGCGGGTCTCTAGGAAACACCATATATTTT. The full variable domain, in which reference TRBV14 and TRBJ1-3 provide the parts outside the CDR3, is EAGVTQFPSHSVIEKGQTVTLRCDPISGHDNLYWYRRVMGKEIKFLLHFVKESKQDESGMPNNRFLAERTGGTYSTLKVQPAELEDSGVYFCASSTLGGSLGNTIYFGEGSWLTVV.

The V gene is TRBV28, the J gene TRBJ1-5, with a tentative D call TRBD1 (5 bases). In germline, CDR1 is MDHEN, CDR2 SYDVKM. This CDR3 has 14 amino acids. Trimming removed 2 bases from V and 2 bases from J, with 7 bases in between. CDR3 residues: CASSLRGGNQPQHF. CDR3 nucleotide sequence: TGTGCCAGCAGTTTACGGGGGGGCAATCAGCCCCAGCATTTT.

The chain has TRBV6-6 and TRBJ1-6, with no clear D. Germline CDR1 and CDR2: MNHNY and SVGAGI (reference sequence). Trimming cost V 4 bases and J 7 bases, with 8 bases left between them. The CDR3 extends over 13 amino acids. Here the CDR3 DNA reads TGTGCCAGCAGTTGGCGGGAAAATTCACCCCTCCACTTT. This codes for CASSWRENSPLHF.

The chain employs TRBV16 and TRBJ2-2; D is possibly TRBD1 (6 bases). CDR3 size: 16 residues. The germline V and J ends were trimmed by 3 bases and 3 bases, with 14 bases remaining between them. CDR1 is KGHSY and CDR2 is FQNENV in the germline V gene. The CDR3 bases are TGTGCCAGCAGCCAGACTGCCCCAGGGGACACCGGGGAGCTGTTTTTT. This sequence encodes CASSQTAPGDTGELFF. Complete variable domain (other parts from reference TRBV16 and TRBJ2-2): GEEVAQTPKHLVRGEGQKAKLYCAPIKGHSYVFWYQQVLKNEFKFLISFQNENVFDETGMPKERFSAKCLPNSPCSLEIQATKLEDSAVYFCASSQTAPGDTGELFFGEGSRLTVL.

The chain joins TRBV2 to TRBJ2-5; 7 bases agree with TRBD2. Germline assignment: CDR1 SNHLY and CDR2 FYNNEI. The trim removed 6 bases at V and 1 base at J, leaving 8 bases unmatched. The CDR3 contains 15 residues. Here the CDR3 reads CASSWGTISQETQYF. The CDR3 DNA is TGTGCCAGCAGCTGGGGGACTATCTCCCAAGAGACCCAGTACTTC.

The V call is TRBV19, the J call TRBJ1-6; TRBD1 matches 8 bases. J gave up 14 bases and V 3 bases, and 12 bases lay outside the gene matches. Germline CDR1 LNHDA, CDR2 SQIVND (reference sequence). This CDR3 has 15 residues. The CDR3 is CASSIIGTGSRALHF. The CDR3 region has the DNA TGTGCCAGTAGTATCATCGGGACAGGATCCAGAGCCCTCCACTTT.

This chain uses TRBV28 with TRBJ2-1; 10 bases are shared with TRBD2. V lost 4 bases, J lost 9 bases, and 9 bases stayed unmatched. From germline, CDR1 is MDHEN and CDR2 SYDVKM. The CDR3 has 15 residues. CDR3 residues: CASSCPGLAIFEQFF. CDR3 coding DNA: TGTGCCAGCAGTTGTCCGGGACTAGCGATTTTTGAGCAGTTCTTC.

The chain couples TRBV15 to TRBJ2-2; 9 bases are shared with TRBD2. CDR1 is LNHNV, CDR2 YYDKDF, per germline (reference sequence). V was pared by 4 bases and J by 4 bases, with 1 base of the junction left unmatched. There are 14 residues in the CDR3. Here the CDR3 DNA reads TGTGCCACCAGCATTAGCGGGAGCACCGGGGAGCTGTTTTTT. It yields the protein CATSISGSTGELFF.

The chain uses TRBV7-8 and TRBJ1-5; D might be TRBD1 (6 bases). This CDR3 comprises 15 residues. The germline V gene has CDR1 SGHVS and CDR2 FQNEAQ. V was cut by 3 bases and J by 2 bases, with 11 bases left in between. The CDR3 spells CASSFGGGGNQPQHF. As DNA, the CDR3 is TGTGCCAGCAGCTTCGGTGGGGGCGGCAATCAGCCCCAGCATTTT. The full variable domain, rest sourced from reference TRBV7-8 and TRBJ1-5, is GAGVSQSPRYKVAKRGQDVALRCDPISGHVSLFWYQQALGQGPEFLTYFQNEAQLDKSGLPSDRFFAERPEGSVSTLKIQRTQQEDSAVYLCASSFGGGGNQPQHFGDGTRLSIL.

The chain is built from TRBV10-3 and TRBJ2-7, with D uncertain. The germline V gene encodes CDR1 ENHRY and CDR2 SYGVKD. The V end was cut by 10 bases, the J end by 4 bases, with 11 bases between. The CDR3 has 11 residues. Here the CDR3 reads CATRSLYEQYF. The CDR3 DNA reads TGTGCCACCAGGAGTTTATACGAGCAGTACTTC.

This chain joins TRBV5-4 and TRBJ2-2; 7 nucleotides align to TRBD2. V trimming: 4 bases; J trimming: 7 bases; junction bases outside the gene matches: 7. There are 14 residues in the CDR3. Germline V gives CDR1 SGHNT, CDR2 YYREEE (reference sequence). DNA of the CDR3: TGTGCCAGCAGCCCTGGACTAGTTGGCGGGGAGCTGTTTTTT. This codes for CASSPGLVGGELFF. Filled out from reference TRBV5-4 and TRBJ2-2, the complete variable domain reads ETGVTQSPTHLIKTRGQQVTLRCSSQSGHNTVSWYQQALGQGPQFIFQYYREEENGRGNFPPRFSGLQFPNYSSELNVNALELDDSALYLCASSPGLVGGELFFGEGSRLTVL.

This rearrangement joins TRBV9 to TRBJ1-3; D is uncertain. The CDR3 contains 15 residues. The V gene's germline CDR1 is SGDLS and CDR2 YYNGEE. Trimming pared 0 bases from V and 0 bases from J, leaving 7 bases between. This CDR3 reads CASSVGTASGNTIYF. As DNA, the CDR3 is TGTGCCAGCAGCGTAGGAACAGCCTCTGGAAACACCATATATTTT.

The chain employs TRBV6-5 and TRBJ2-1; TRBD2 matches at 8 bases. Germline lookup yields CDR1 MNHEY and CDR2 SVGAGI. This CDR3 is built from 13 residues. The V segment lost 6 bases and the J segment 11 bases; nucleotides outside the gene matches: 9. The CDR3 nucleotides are TGTGCCAGCAGCCAGGGACTAGTGACACAGCAGTTCTTC. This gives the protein CASSQGLVTQQFF.

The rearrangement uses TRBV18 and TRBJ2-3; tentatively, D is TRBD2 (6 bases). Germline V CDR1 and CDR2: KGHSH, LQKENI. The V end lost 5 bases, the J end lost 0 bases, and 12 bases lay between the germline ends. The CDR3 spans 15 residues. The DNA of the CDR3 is TGTGCCAGCTCAGCGGGGATCCGAAGCACAGATACGCAGTATTTT. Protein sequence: CASSAGIRSTDTQYF.

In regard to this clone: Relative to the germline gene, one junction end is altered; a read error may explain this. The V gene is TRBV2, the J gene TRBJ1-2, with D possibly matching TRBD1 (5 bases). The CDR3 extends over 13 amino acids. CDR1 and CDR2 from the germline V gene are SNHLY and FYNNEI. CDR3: CASSEGGEDGYTF. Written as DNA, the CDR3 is TGTGCCAGCAGTGAAGGAGGGGAGGATGGCTATACCTTC. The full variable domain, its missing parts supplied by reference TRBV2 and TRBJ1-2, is EPEVTQTPSHQVTQMGQEVILRCVPISNHLYFYWYRQILGQKVEFLVSFYNNEISEKSEIFDDQFSVERPDGSNFTLKIRSTKLEDSAMYFCASSEGGEDGYTFGSGTRLTVV.

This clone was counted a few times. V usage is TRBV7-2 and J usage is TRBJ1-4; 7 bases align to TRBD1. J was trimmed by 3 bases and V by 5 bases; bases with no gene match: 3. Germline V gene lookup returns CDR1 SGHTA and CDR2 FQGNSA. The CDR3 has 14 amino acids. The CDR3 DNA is TGTGCCAGCAGCGAGACAGGGCCTAATGAAAAACTGTTTTTT. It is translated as CASSETGPNEKLFF. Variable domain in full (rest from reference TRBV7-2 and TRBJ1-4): GAGVSQSPSNKVTEKGKDVELRCDPISGHTALYWYRQSLGQGLEFLIYFQGNSAPDKSGLPSDRFSAERTGGSVSTLTIQRTQQEDSAVYLCASSETGPNEKLFFGSGTQLSVL.

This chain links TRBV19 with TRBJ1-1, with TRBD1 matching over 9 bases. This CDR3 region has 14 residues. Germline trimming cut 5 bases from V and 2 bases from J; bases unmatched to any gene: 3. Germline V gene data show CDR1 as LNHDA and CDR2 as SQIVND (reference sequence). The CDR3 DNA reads TGTGCCAGTAGTCGGGACAGGGTAAACACTGAAGCTTTCTTT. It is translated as CASSRDRVNTEAFF.

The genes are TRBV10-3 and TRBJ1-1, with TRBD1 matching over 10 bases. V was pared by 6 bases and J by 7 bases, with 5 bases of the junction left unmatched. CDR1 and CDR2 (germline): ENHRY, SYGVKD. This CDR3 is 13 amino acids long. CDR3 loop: CAIRDRGIGEAFF. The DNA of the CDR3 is TGTGCCATCAGGGACAGGGGGATAGGTGAAGCTTTCTTT.

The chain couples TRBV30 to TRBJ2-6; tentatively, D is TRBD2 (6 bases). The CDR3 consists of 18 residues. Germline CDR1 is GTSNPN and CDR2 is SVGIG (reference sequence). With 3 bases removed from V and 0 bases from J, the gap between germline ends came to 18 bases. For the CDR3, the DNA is TGTGCCTGGAGCAAGTCGGGGGTCGATTACTCTGGGGCCAACGTCCTGACTTTC. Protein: CAWSKSGVDYSGANVLTF. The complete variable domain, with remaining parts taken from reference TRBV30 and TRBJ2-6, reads SQTIHQWPATLVQPVGSPLSLECTVEGTSNPNLYWYRQAAGRGLQLLFYSVGIGQISSEVPQNLSASRPQDRQFILSSKKLLLSDSGFYLCAWSKSGVDYSGANVLTFGAGSRLTVL.

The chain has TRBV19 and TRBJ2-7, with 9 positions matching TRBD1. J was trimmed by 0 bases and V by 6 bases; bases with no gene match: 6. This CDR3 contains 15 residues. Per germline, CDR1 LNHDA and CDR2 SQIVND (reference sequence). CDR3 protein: CASSRTGVISYEQYF. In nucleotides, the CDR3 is TGTGCCAGTAGCCGGACAGGGGTAATCTCCTACGAGCAGTACTTC.

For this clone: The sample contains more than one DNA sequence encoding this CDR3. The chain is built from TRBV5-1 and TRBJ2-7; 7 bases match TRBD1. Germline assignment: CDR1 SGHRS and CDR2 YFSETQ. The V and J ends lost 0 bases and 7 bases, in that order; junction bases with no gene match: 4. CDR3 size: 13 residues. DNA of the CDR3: TGCGCCAGCAGCTTGGGACAGGGTGGGGAGCAGTACTTC. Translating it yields CASSLGQGGEQYF.

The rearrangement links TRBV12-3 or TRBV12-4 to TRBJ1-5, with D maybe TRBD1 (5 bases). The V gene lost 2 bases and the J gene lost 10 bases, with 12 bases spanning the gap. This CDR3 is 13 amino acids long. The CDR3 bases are TGTGCCAGCAGTTTATACAGGATCGGTCCCCAGCATTTT. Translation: CASSLYRIGPQHF.